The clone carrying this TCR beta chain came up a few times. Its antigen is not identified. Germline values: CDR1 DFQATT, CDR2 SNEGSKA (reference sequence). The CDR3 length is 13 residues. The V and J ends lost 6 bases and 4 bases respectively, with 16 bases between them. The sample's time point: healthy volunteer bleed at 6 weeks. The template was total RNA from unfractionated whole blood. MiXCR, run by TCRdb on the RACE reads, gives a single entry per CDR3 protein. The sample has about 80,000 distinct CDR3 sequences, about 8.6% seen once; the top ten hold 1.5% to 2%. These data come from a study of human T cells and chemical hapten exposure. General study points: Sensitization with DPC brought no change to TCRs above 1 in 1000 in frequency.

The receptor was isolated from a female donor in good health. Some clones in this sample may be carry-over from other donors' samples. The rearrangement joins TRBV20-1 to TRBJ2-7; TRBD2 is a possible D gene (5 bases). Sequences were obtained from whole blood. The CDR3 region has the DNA TGCAGTGCGGGTCCGGGATTTGGGTACGAGCAGTACTTC. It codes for CSAGPGFGYEQYF.